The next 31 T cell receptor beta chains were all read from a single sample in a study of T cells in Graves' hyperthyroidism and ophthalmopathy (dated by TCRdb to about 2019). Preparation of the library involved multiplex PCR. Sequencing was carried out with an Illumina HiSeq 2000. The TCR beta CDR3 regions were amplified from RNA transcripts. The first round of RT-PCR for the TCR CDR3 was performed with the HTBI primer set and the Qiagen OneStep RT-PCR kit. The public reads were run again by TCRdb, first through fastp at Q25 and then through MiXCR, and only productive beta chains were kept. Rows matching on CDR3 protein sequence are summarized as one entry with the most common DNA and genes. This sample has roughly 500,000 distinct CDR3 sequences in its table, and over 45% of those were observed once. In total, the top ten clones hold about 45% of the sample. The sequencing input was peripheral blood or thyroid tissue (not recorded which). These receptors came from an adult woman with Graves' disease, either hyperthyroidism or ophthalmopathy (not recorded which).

This CDR3 is CAIRGTVAEAFF. For the CDR3, the DNA is TGTGCCATCAGGGGGACAGTGGCTGAAGCTTTCTTT. V and J are TRBV10-3 and TRBJ1-1; 7 nucleotides line up with TRBD1. The V segment lost 6 bases and the J segment 6 bases; nucleotides outside the gene matches: 4. Germline V gene sequence: CDR1 ENHRY, CDR2 SYGVKD. This CDR3 region has 12 residues.

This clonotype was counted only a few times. This CDR3 is CASNPGPEETQYF. The CDR3 coding sequence is TGTGCCTCAAACCCCGGGCCCGAGGAGACCCAGTACTTC. This rearrangement joins TRBV2 to TRBJ2-5; the D is unclear. The V gene lost 11 bases and the J gene lost 5 bases, with 18 bases spanning the gap. The CDR3 is 13 residues long. The germline V gene encodes CDR1 SNHLY and CDR2 FYNNEI.

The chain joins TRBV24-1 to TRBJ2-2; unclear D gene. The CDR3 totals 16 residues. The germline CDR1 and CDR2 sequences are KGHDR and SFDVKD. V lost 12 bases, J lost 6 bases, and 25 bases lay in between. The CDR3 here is CALSKESSGPPGELFF. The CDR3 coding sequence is TGTGCCTTGTCCAAAGAAAGCTCCGGTCCTCCCGGGGAGCTGTTTTTT.

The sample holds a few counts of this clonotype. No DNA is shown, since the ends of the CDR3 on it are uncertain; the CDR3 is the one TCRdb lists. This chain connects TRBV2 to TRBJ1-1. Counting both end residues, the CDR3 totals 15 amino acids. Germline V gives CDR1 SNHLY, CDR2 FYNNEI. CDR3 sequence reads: CASSSSGGNLGWAFF.

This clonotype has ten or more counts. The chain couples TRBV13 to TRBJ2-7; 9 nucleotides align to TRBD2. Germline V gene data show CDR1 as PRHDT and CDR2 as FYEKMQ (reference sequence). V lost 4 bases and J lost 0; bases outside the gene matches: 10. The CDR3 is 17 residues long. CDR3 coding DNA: TGTGCCAGCAGCTCTCAGCTCCGACTAGCGGTCTCCTACGAGCAGTACTTC. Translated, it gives CASSSQLRLAVSYEQYF.

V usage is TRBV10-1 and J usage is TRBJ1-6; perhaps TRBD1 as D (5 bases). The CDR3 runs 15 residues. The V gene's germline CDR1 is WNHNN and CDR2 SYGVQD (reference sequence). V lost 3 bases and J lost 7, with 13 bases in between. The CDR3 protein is CASSEGRGGNSPLHF. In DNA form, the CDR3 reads TGCGCCAGCAGTGAAGGAAGGGGCGGGAATTCACCCCTCCACTTT.

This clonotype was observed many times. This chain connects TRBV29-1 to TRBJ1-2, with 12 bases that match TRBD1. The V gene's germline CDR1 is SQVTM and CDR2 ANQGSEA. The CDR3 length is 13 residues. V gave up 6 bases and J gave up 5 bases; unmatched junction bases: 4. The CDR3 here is CSVAGQGAYGYTF. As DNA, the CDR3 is TGCAGCGTCGCGGGACAGGGGGCGTATGGCTACACCTTC.

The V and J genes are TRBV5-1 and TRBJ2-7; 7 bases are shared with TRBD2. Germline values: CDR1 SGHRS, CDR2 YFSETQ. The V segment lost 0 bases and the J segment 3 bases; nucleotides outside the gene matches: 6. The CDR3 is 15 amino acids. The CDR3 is CASSLAAGRNYEQYF. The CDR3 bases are TGCGCCAGCAGCTTGGCGGCCGGGAGGAACTACGAGCAGTACTTC.

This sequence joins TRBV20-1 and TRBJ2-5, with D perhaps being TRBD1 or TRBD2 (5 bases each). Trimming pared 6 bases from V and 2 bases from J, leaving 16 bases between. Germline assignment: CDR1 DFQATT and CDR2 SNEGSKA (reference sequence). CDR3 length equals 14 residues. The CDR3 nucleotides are TGCAGTGCCCGAAAGGGGAGCGCACAAGAGACCCAGTACTTC. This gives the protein CSARKGSAQETQYF.

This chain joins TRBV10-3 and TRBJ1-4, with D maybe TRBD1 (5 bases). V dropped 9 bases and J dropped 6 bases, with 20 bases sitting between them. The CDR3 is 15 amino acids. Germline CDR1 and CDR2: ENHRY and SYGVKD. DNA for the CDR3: TGTGCCATAACGGACAAGTCGGGAACGGATGAAAAACTGTTTTTT. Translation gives CAITDKSGTDEKLFF.

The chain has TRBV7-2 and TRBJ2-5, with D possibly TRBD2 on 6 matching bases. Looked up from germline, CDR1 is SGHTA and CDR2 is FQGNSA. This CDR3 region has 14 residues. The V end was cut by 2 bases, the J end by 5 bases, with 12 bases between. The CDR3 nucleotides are TGTGCCAGCAGCTTATTCGGGGGACGGGAGACCCAGTACTTC. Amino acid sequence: CASSLFGGRETQYF.

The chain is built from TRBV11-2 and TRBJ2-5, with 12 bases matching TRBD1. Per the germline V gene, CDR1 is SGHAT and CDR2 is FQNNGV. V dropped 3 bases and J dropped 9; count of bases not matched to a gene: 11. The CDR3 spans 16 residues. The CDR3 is CASSFRGQGADEAQYF. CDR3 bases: TGTGCCAGCAGCTTCAGGGGACAGGGGGCCGATGAGGCCCAGTACTTC. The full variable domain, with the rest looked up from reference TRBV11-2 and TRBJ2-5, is EAGVAQSPRYKIIEKRQSVAFWCNPISGHATLYWYQQILGQGPKLLIQFQNNGVVDDSQLPKDRFSAERLKGVDSTLKIQPAKLEDSAVYLCASSFRGQGADEAQYFGPGTRLLVL.

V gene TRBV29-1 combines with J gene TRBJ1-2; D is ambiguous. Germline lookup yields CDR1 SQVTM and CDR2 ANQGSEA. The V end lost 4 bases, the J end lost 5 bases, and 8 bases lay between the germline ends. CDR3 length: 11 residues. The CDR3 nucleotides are TGCAGCGTTGGGGGTCTTTATGGCTACACCTTC. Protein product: CSVGGLYGYTF.

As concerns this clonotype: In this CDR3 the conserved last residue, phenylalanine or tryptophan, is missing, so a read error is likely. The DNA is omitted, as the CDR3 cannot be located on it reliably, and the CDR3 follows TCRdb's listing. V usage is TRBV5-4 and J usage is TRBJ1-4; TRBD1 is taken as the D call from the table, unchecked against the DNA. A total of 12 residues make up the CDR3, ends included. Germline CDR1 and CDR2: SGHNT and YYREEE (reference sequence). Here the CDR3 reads CASSLEGRVGGG.

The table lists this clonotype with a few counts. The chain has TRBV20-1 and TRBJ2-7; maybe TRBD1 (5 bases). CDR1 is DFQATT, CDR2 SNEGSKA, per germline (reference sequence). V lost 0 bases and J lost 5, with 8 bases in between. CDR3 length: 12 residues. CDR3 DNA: TGCAGTGCTAGAGATAGGGGTCACGAGCAGTACTTC. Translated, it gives CSARDRGHEQYF.

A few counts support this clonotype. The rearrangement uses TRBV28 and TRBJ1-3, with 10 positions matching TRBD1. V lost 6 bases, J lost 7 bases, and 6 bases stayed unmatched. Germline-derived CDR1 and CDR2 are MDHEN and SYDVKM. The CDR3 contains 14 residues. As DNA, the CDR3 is TGTGCCAGCAGGCAAGGACAGGGGGGCAACACCATATATTTT. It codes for CASRQGQGGNTIYF.

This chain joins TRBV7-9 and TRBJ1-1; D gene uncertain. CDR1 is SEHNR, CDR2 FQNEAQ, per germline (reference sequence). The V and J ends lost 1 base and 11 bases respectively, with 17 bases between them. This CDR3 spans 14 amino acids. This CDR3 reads CASSLVRNRAGAFF. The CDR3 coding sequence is TGTGCCAGCAGCTTAGTGCGGAATCGAGCTGGGGCTTTCTTT.

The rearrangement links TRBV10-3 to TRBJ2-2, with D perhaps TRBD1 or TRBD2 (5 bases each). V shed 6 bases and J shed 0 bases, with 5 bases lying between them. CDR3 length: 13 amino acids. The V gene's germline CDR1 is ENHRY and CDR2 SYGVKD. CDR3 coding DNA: TGTGCCATCAGGGGGGCGAACACCGGGGAGCTGTTTTTT. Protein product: CAIRGANTGELFF.

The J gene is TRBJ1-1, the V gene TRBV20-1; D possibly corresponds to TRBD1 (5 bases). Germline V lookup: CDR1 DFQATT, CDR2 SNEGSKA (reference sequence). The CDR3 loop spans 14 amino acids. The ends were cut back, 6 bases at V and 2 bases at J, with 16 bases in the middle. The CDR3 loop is CSAWGGVGNTEAFF. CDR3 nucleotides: TGCAGTGCCTGGGGGGGGGTTGGAAACACTGAAGCTTTCTTT.

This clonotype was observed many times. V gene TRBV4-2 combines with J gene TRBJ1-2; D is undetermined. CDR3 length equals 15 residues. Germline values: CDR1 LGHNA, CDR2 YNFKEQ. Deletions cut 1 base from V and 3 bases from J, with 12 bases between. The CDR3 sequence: CASSQAGRPHYGYTF. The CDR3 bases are TGTGCCAGCAGCCAAGCGGGCCGGCCCCACTATGGCTACACCTTC.

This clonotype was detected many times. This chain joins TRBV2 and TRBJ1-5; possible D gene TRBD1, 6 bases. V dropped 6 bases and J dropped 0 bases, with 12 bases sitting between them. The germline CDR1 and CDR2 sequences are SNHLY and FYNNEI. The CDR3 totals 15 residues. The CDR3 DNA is TGTGCCAGCAGAAGGACAGATTATAGCAATCAGCCCCAGCATTTT. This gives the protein CASRRTDYSNQPQHF.

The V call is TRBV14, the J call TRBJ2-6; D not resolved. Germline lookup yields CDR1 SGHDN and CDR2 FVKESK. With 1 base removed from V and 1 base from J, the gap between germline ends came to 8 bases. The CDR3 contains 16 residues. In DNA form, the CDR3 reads TGTGCCAGCAGCCAAGTCCCATGGTCTGGGGCCAACGTCCTGACTTTC. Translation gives CASSQVPWSGANVLTF.

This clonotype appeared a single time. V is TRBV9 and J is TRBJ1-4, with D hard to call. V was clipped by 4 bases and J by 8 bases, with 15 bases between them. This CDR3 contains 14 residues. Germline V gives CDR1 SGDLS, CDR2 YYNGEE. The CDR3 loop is CASSSHNRVEKLFF. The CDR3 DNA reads TGTGCCAGCAGCTCCCACAATCGGGTCGAAAAACTGTTTTTT. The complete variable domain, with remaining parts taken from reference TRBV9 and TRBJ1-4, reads DSGVTQTPKHLITATGQRVTLRCSPRSGDLSVYWYQQSLDQGLQFLIQYYNGEERAKGNILERFSAQQFPDLHSELNLSSLELGDSALYFCASSSHNRVEKLFFGSGTQLSVL.

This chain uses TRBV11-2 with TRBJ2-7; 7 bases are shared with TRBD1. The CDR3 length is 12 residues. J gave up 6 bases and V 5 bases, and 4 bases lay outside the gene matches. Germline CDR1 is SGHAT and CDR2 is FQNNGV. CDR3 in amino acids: CASSAGTVEQYF. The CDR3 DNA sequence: TGTGCCAGCAGCGCCGGGACAGTCGAGCAGTACTTC.

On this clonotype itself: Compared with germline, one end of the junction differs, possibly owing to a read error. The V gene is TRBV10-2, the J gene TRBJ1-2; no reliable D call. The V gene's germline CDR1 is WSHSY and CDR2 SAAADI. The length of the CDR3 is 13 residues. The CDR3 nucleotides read TGTGCCAGCAGTTACTCGGCAGGTGGTGGCTACACCTTC. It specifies CASSYSAGGGYTF.

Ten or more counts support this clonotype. CDR3 nucleotide sequence: TGTGCCAGCAGCTTAGTGGGAGGACAGGGATACGAGCAGTACTTC. Translation gives CASSLVGGQGYEQYF. This chain connects TRBV7-8 to TRBJ2-7; 8 nucleotides agree with TRBD1. V trimming: 1 base; J trimming: 4 bases; junction bases outside the gene matches: 6. Per the germline V gene, CDR1 is SGHVS and CDR2 is FQNEAQ. This CDR3 has 15 amino acids.

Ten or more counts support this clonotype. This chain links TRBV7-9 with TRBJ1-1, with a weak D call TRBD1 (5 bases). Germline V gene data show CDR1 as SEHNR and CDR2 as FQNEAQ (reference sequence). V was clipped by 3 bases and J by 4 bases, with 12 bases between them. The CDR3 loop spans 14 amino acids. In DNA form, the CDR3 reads TGTGCCAGCAGCTTCGGAGGGGCTGGCACTGAAGCTTTCTTT. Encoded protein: CASSFGGAGTEAFF.

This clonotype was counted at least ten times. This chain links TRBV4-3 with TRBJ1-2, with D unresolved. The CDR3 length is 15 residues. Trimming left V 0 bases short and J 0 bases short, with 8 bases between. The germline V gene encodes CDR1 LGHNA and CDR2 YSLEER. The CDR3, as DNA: TGCGCCAGCAGCCAAGATCACCAGACTAACTATGGCTACACCTTC. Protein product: CASSQDHQTNYGYTF.

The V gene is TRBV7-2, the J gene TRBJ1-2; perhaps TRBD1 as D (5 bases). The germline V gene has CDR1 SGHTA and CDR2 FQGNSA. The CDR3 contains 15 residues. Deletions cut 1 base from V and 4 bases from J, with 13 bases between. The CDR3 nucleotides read TGTGCCAGCAGCTTAGTATCGCGGGGACCCTATGGCTACACCTTC. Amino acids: CASSLVSRGPYGYTF.

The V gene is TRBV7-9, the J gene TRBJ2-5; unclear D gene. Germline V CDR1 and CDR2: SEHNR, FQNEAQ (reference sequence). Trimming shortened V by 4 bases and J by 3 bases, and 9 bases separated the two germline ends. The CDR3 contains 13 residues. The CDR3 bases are TGTGCCAGCAGCTCCAGACAAAAAGAGACCCAGTACTTC. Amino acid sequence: CASSSRQKETQYF.

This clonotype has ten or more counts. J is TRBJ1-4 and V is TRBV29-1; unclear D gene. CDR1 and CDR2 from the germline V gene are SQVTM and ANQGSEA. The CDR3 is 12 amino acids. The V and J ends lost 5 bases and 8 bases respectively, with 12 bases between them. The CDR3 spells CSVSLGPEKLFF. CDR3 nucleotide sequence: TGCAGCGTTTCGCTAGGGCCCGAAAAACTGTTTTTT.